The 12 T cell receptor beta chains below come from one sample, sequenced in a study of T-cell memory formation after mild COVID-19. TCRdb reanalysed the 5' RACE reads using MiXCR and keeps one entry per CDR3 protein. The sample lists some 88,000 distinct CDR3 sequences, 20% to 25% occurring once. The material sequenced was PBMCs or a T cell subset sorted from them (not recorded which). These receptors all stem from a young man who had mild COVID-19 (a few samples of this study predate the infection). Cell type and time point are not known.

The genes are TRBV5-6 and TRBJ2-5, with D tentatively TRBD2 (5 bases). Germline values: CDR1 SGHDT, CDR2 YYEEEE. V dropped 3 bases and J dropped 1 base, with 7 bases sitting between them. This CDR3 spans 13 amino acids. CDR3: CASSSGSQETQYF. The CDR3 DNA sequence: TGTGCCAGCAGCTCGGGATCCCAAGAGACCCAGTACTTC.

This rearrangement joins TRBV11-2 to TRBJ2-3, with D possibly being TRBD1 or TRBD2 (5 bases each). This CDR3 is 14 amino acids long. Germline lookup yields CDR1 SGHAT and CDR2 FQNNGV. Trimming pared 2 bases from V and 5 bases from J, leaving 11 bases between. For the CDR3, the DNA is TGTGCCAGCAGCTTATCCGGGGCAGTAGATACGCAGTATTTT. Translating it yields CASSLSGAVDTQYF.

This chain uses TRBV7-9 with TRBJ1-6; 7 positions agree with TRBD1. With 1 base clipped from V and 4 bases from J, the junction kept 1 base outside the gene matches. Per germline, CDR1 SEHNR and CDR2 FQNEAQ (reference sequence). The CDR3 extends over 15 amino acids. CDR3 sequence reads: CASSLVGQYNSPLHF. CDR3 bases: TGTGCCAGCAGCTTAGTGGGACAGTATAATTCACCCCTCCACTTT.

This CDR3 is CAAGRQFYEQYV. The CDR3 nucleotides are TGTGCCGCAGGGAGACAGTTCTACGAGCAGTACGTC. This chain uses TRBV6-2 or TRBV6-3 with TRBJ2-7; D tentatively reads TRBD1 or TRBD2 (5 bases each). Germline V gene lookup returns CDR1 MNHEY and CDR2 SVGEGT. This CDR3 spans 12 amino acids. Trimming left V 11 bases short and J 3 bases short, with 14 bases between.

This clonotype appeared a few times. The chain employs TRBV27 and TRBJ2-1, with no clear D. The V end lost 3 bases, the J end lost 6 bases, and 9 bases lay between the germline ends. This CDR3 has 13 residues. CDR1 and CDR2 (germline): MNHEY, SMNVEV (reference sequence). The CDR3 sequence: CASSFPRSNEQFF. CDR3 bases: TGTGCCAGCAGTTTCCCTAGGAGCAATGAGCAGTTCTTC.

This clonotype was observed a few times. V usage is TRBV7-3 and J usage is TRBJ2-7, with D perhaps matching TRBD2 (6 bases). Germline V lookup: CDR1 SGHTA, CDR2 FQGTGA. V dropped 3 bases and J dropped 5 bases, with 11 bases sitting between them. The CDR3 has 13 residues. CDR3 nucleotides: TGTGCCAGCAGCTTCATGGGGGGTGACGAGCAGTACGTC. Protein sequence: CASSFMGGDEQYV.

In this sample, this clonotype turned up a few times. This chain links TRBV7-8 with TRBJ1-5; TRBD1 might be the D (5 bases). The CDR3 sequence is 13 residues long. V was clipped by 3 bases and J by 6 bases, with 9 bases between them. Germline V gives CDR1 SGHVS, CDR2 FQNEAQ. CDR3 protein: CASSLGGTQPQHF. CDR3 DNA: TGTGCCAGCAGCTTGGGAGGGACTCAGCCCCAGCATTTT.

The rearrangement uses TRBV4-1 and TRBJ2-4; 11 bases fit TRBD2. The CDR3 covers 16 residues. The junction had 8 bases not matched to a gene; V was cut back by 1 base and J by 9 bases. Germline CDR1 is MGHRA and CDR2 is YSYEKL. The CDR3, as DNA: TGCGCCAGCAGCCAAGTTCTTAGCGGGGGGGCTTTCATTCAGTACTTC. This codes for CASSQVLSGGAFIQYF.

The chain recombines TRBV6-1 with TRBJ2-1; TRBD2 matches at 8 bases. This CDR3 is 15 amino acids long. Germline V CDR1 and CDR2: MNHNS, SASEGT. J gave up 5 bases and V 6 bases, and 9 bases lay outside the gene matches. CDR3 in DNA: TGTGCCAGCAGGATCCCGGGACTAGACGACAATGAGCAGTTCTTC. Translated: CASRIPGLDDNEQFF.

Only a few counts were recorded for this clonotype. The V and J genes are TRBV6-2 or TRBV6-3 and TRBJ2-5; 7 nucleotides agree with TRBD2. The CDR3 runs 18 residues. Germline loops: CDR1 MNHEY, CDR2 SVGEGT. J gave up 2 bases and V 0 bases, and 12 bases lay outside the gene matches. The CDR3 protein is CASSYSILAGEDQETQYF. The CDR3 region has the DNA TGTGCCAGCAGTTACTCGATCTTGGCGGGGGAAGATCAAGAGACCCAGTACTTC.

Many counts were recorded for this clonotype. The rearrangement joins TRBV4-3 to TRBJ2-5; 10 nucleotides match TRBD2. The CDR3 is made up of 16 amino acids. In germline, CDR1 is LGHNA, CDR2 YSLEER. The V segment lost 4 bases and the J segment 5 bases; nucleotides outside the gene matches: 10. The CDR3 DNA follows: TGCGCCAGCAGCCGGTCAACGGCTAGCGGGGGTGAGACCCAGTACTTC. This translates into CASSRSTASGGETQYF.

The V gene is TRBV24-1, the J gene TRBJ1-2; tentatively, D is TRBD1 (6 bases). The germline V gene encodes CDR1 KGHDR and CDR2 SFDVKD. The CDR3 sequence is 13 residues long. V lost 4 bases to trimming and J lost 6 bases, with 11 bases between them. In DNA, the CDR3 is TGTGCCACCAGTGACGCGGGGGCGGATGGCTACACCTTC. It encodes CATSDAGADGYTF.